A selection of T cell receptor beta chains follows, all from one sample in a study of T cells in Graves' hyperthyroidism and ophthalmopathy. TCRdb reprocessed the multiplex PCR reads with MiXCR, giving one entry per CDR3 protein. The sample holds some 510,000 distinct CDR3 sequences, about 43% seen once. Specimen: peripheral blood or thyroid tissue (not recorded which). These receptors originate from a woman aged 18-29 years with Graves' hyperthyroidism. The conserved cysteine and the conserved F or W are not part of the CDR3 here. Each record gives: CDR3 length, V gene, J gene, CDR3 protein.

14	TRBV7-2	TRBJ2-2	ASSLVQGGDAGELF
11	TRBV7-8	TRBJ2-5	ASSLGVGETQY
13	TRBV25-1	TRBJ2-2	ASSEGTGWAGELF
10	TRBV2	TRBJ1-2	ASRETDYGYT
10	TRBV20-1	TRBJ1-2	SASERIYGYT
11	TRBV29-1	TRBJ2-7	SVVAGGPHEQY
14	TRBV5-1	TRBJ1-4	ASSDTGFRTNEKLF
13	TRBV5-6	TRBJ1-2	ASSQDRGTEGGYT
12	TRBV2	TRBJ1-5	ASSAQWSNQPQH
9	TRBV29-1	TRBJ1-5	SVWDRVDEH
9	TRBV24-1	TRBJ1-6	ATSWNSPLH
11	TRBV12-3/TRBV12-4	TRBJ2-7	ASSLARWTEES
14	TRBV19	TRBJ1-3	ASSIESRPAGNTIY
10	TRBV29-1	TRBJ1-1	SAKRRNTEAF
11	TRBV2	TRBJ2-2	ASRFLDTGELF
8	TRBV10-3	TRBJ2-5	AISEGTRY
10	TRBV10-3	TRBJ1-1	AISESENEAF
12	TRBV29-1	TRBJ2-5	SVEDETSGKTQY
11	TRBV6-5	TRBJ2-7	ASSYLPRYEQY
12	TRBV14	TRBJ2-7	ASSPAGTGYEQY
10	TRBV7-9	TRBJ1-1	ASSRGEAEAF
12	TRBV10-3	TRBJ2-5	AIRELADQETQY
13	TRBV19	TRBJ2-5	ASSIGRVAGETQY
7	TRBV10-3	TRBJ2-7	ALRDEQY
13	TRBV2	TRBJ2-7	ASSEAGRGPYEQY
12	TRBV19	TRBJ1-5	ASRSLTGDQPQH
13	TRBV5-1	TRBJ1-2	ASSLTPDRGQGYT
13	TRBV15	TRBJ1-2	ATSVRLLPNYGYT
11	TRBV20-1	TRBJ1-3	SASRDSGNTIY